This record looks at one TCR beta chain sequence and its context. Its antigen is unidentified. This CDR3 has 13 residues. Trimming shortened V by 8 bases and J by 0 bases, and 8 bases separated the two germline ends. CDR1 is WNHNN and CDR2 is SYGVQD in the germline V gene (reference sequence). Running of the assay took place at deep level. Sequencing used immunoSEQ multiplex PCR; TCRdb keeps in-frame clones, though not all of them. The profile shows approximately 700,000 clones, about 80% of them singletons. These data come from a study of shared clonotypes between healthy human individuals. Study conclusions and caveats: Sorted-subset sequencing was shown by rarefaction to be incomplete despite large depth.

The sample was memory CD4+ T cells sorted from blood. Subset given: CD45RA-negative fraction. The clonotype was recovered from a woman between 25 and 40 years old in good health. The chain joins TRBV10-1 to TRBJ2-1; D uncertain. The CDR3 sequence is CASSETSYNEQFF. CDR3 DNA: TGCGCCAGCTCCGAAACCTCCTACAATGAGCAGTTCTTC.